In its sample, the clone carrying this T cell receptor beta chain was seen many times. The CDR3 totals 15 residues. V dropped 4 bases and J dropped 6; count of bases not matched to a gene: 13. Germline V gene lookup returns CDR1 DFQATT and CDR2 SNEGSKA (reference sequence). These data originate in a study of CD8 T cells in ankylosing spondylitis. TCRdb recomputed calls from the 5' RACE reads with MiXCR, one row per CDR3 protein. The sample carries about 64,000 distinct CDR3 sequences, roughly 6.2% recorded once. This rearrangement joins TRBV20-1 to TRBJ2-5; 8 positions agree with TRBD1. What was sequenced was synovial fluid, either unsorted or a sorted T cell fraction (not recorded which). This clonotype was sampled from a male donor with ankylosing spondylitis. The CDR3 bases are TGCAGTGCTACACAAGGACAGGGAGGCTTTCAGACCCAGTACTTC. Amino acids: CSATQGQGGFQTQYF.